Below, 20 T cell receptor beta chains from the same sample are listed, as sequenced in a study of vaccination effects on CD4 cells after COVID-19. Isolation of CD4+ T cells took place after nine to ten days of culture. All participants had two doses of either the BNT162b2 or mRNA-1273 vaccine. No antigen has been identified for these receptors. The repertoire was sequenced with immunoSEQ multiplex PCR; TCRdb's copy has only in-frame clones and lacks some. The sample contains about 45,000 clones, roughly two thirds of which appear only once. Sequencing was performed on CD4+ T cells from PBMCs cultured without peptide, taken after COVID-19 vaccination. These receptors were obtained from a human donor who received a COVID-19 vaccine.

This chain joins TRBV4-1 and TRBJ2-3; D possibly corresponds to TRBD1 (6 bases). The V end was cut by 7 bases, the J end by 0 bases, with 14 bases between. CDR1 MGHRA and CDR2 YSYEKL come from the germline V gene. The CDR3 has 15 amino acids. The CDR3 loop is CASTKRDTSTDTQYF. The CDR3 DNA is TGCGCCAGCACCAAAAGGGACACCAGCACAGATACGCAGTATTTT.

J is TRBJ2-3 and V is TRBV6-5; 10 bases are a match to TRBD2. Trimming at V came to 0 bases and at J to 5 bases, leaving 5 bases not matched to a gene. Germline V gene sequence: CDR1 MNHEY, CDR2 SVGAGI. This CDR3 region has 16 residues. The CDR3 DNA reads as TGTGCCAGCAGTTACTCGCTAGCGGGGGTCAAAGATACGCAGTATTTT. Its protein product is CASSYSLAGVKDTQYF.

As DNA, the CDR3 is TGTGCCAGCAGCCAAGCATTGGCTAGCGGGGGGGGGACCTACAATGAGCAGTTCTTC. It is translated as CASSQALASGGGTYNEQFF. The chain uses TRBV4-2 and TRBJ2-1; 12 positions agree with TRBD2. Germline V CDR1 and CDR2: LGHNA, YNFKEQ. The CDR3 totals 19 residues. The ends lost 1 base at V and 2 bases at J; junction bases unmatched: 9.

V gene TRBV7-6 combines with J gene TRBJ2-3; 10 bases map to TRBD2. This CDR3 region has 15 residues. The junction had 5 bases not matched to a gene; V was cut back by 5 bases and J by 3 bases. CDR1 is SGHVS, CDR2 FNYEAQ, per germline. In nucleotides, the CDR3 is TGTGCCAGCAGCCCGCTAGCGGGAGAAACAGATACGCAGTATTTT. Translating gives CASSPLAGETDTQYF. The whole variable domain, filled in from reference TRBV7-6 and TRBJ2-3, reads GAGVSQSPRYKVTKRGQDVALRCDPISGHVSLYWYRQALGQGPEFLTYFNYEAQQDKSGLPNDRFSAERPEGSISTLTIQRTEQRDSAMYRCASSPLAGETDTQYFGPGTRLTVL.

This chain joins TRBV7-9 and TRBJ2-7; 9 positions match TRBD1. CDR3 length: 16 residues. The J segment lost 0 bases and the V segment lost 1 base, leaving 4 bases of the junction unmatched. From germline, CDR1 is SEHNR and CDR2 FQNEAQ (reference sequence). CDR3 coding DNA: TGTGCCAGCAGCTTAGTTAGGACAGGGGTCTCCTACGAGCAGTACTTC. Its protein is CASSLVRTGVSYEQYF.

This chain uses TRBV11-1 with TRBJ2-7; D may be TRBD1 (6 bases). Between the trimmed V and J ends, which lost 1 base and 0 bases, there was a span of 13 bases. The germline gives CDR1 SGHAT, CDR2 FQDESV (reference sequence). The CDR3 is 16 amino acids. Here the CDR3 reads CASSLGDIRISYEQYF. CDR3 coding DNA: TGTGCCAGCAGCTTAGGGGACATACGAATCTCCTACGAGCAGTACTTC.

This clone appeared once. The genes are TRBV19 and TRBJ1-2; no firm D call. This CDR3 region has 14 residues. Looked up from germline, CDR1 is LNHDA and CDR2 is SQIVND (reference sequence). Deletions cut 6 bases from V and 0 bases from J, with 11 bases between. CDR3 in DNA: TGTGCCAGTAGCCAGAGTAGGGCTAACTATGGCTACACCTTC. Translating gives CASSQSRANYGYTF.

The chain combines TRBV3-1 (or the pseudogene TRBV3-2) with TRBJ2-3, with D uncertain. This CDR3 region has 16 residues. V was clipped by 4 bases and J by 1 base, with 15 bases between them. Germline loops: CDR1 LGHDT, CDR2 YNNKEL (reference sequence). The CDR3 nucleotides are TGTGCCAGCAGCCTCATCCGTGGCCGCGGCACAGATACGCAGTATTTT. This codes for CASSLIRGRGTDTQYF.

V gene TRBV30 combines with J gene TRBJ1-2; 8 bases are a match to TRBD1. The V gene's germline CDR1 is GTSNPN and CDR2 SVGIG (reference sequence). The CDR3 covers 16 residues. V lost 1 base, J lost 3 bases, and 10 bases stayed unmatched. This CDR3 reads CAWSEPPPGGYYGYTF. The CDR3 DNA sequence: TGTGCCTGGAGTGAACCCCCCCCAGGGGGCTACTATGGCTACACCTTC.

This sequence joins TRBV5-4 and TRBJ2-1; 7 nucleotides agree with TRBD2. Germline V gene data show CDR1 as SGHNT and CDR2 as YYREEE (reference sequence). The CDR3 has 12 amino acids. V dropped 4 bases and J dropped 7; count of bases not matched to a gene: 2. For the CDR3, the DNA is TGTGCCAGCAGCAGGGAGGGAAATGAGCAGTTCTTC. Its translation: CASSREGNEQFF.

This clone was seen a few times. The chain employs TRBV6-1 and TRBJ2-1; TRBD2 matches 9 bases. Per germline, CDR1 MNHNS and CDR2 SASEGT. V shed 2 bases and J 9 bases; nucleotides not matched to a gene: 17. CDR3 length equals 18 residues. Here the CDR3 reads CASSETPFGAGGRGEQFF. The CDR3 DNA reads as TGTGCCAGCAGTGAAACCCCTTTTGGAGCGGGAGGCCGGGGTGAGCAGTTCTTC.

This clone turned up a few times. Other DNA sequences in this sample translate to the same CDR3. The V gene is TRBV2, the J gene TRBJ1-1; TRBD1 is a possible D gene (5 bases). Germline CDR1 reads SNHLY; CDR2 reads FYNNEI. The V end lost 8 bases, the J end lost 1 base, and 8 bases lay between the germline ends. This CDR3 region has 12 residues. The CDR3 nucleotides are TGTGCCAGCGGGGGAGGGAACACTGAAGCTTTCTTT. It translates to CASGGGNTEAFF.

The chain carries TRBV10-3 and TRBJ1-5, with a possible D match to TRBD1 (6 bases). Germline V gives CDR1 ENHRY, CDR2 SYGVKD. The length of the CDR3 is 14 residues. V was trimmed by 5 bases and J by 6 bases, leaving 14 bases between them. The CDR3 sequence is CAISKQGGGQPQHF. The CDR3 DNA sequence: TGTGCCATCAGTAAACAGGGCGGGGGTCAGCCCCAGCATTTT.

This chain's CDR3 is CASSDTQDRGGYTF. Written as DNA, the CDR3 is TGTGCCAGCAGCGATACCCAGGATCGGGGTGGCTACACCTTC. The chain combines TRBV6-5 with TRBJ1-2; D is undetermined. The V gene's germline CDR1 is MNHEY and CDR2 SVGAGI. The CDR3 runs 14 residues. V lost 6 bases to trimming and J lost 7 bases, with 18 bases between them.

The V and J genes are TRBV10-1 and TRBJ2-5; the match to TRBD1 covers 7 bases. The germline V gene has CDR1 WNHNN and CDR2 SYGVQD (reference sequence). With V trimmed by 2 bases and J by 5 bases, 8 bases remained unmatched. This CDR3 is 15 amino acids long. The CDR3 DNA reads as TGCGCCAGCAGTGAGGAGGGGGCGGAGGATGAGACCCAGTACTTC. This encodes CASSEEGAEDETQYF.

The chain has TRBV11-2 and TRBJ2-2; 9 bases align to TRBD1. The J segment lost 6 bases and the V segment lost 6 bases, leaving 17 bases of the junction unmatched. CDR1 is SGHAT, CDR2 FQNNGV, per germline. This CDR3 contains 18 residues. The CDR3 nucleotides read TGTGCCAGCAGGTCAACAGGGGGCGCGGTTGTTGTGGCCGGGGAGCTGTTTTTT. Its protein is CASRSTGGAVVVAGELFF.

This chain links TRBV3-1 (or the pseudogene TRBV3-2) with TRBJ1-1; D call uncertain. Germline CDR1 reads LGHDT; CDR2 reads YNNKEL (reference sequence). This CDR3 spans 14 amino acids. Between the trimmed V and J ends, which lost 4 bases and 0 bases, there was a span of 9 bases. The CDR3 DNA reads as TGTGCCAGCAGCCCCGAGCACGTGAACACTGAAGCTTTCTTT. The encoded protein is CASSPEHVNTEAFF.

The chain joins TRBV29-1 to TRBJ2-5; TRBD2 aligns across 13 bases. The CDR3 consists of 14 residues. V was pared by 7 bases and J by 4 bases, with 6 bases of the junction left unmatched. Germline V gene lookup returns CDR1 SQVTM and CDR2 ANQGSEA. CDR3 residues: CSGRGLAGIETQYF. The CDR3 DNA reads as TGCAGCGGGAGGGGACTAGCGGGAATAGAGACCCAGTACTTC.

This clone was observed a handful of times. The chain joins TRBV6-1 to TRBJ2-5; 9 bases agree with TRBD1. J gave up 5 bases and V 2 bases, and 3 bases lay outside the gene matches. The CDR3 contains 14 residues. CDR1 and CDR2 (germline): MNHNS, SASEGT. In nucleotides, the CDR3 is TGTGCCAGCAGTGAACTGGGGACAGGGGAGACCCAGTACTTC. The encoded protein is CASSELGTGETQYF.

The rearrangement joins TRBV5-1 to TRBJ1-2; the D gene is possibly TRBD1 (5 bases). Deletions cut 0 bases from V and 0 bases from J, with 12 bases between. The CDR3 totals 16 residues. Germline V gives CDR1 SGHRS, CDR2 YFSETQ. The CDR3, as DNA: TGCGCCAGCAGCTTGGTAGCGGGGGAGCCTAACTATGGCTACACCTTC. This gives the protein CASSLVAGEPNYGYTF.